This entry concerns a single T cell receptor (beta chain). Terminally differentiated effector memory CD45RA+ cells were excluded from the naive CD8 cells, which were CD45RO-negative and positively selected for CCR7. The data were obtained in a study of shared clonotypes between healthy human individuals. V dropped 4 bases and J dropped 0; count of bases not matched to a gene: 3. The CDR3 runs to 15 residues. The germline V gene encodes CDR1 SNHLY and CDR2 FYNNEI. Clones were read by immunoSEQ multiplex PCR, and TCRdb kept only the in-frame ones, dropping some. The profile covers roughly 650,000 clones, with roughly 96% appearing a single time and about 0.12% taken by the ten largest.

The sequenced sample was naive CD8+ T cells sorted from blood. The TCR comes from a woman aged 25 to 39 in good health. This chain links TRBV2 with TRBJ2-1; 7 nucleotides agree with TRBD2. CDR3 coding DNA: TGTGCCAGCAGTGCAGCGGGGAGCTCCTACAATGAGCAGTTCTTC. It specifies CASSAAGSSYNEQFF.